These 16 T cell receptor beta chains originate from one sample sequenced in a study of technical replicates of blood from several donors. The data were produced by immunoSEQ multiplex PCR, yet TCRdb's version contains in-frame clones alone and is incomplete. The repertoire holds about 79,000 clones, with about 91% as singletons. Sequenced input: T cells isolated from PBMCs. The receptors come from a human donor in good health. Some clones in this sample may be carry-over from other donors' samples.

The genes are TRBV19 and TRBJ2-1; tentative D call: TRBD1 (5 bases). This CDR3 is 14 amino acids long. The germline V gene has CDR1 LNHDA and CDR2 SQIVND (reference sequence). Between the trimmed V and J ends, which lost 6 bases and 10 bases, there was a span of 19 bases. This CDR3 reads CASSFSGLSVEQFF. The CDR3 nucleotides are TGTGCCAGTAGCTTCTCAGGGCTATCCGTAGAGCAGTTCTTC. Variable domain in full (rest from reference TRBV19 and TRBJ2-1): DGGITQSPKYLFRKEGQNVTLSCEQNLNHDAMYWYRQDPGQGLRLIYYSQIVNDFQKGDIAEGYSVSREKKESFPLTVTSAQKNPTAFYLCASSFSGLSVEQFFGPGTRLTVL.

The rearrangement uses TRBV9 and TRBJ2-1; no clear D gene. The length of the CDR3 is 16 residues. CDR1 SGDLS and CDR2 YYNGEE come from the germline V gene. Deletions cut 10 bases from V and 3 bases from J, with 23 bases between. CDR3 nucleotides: TGTGCCGGCTCAGCCGACACGTCGGCCAACTACAATGAGCAGTTCTTC. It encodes CAGSADTSANYNEQFF.

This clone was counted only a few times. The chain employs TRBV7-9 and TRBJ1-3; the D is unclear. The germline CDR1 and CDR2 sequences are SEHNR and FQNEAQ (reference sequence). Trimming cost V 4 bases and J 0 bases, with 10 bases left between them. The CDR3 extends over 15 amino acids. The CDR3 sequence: CASSSSRRSGNTIYF. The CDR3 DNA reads TGTGCCAGCAGCTCTAGTAGGCGCTCTGGAAACACCATATATTTT.

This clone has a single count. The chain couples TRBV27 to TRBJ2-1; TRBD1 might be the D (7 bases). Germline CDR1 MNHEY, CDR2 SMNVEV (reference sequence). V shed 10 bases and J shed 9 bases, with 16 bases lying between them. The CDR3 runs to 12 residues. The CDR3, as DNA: TGTGCCACCAAGGCAGGGGGGATTGAGCAGTTCTTC. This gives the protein CATKAGGIEQFF.

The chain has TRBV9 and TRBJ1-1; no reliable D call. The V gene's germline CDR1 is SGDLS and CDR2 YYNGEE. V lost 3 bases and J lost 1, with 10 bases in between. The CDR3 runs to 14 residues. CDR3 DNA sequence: TGTGCCAGCAGCGGATCATCACAGAACACTGAAGCTTTCTTT. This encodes CASSGSSQNTEAFF. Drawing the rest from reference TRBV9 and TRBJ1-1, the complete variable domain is DSGVTQTPKHLITATGQRVTLRCSPRSGDLSVYWYQQSLDQGLQFLIQYYNGEERAKGNILERFSAQQFPDLHSELNLSSLELGDSALYFCASSGSSQNTEAFFGQGTRLTVV.

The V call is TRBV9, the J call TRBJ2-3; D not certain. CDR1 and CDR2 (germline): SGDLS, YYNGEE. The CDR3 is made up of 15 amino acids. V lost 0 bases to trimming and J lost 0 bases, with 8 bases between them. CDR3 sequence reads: CASSVGPTSTDTQYF. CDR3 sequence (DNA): TGTGCCAGCAGCGTAGGACCGACTAGCACAGATACGCAGTATTTT.

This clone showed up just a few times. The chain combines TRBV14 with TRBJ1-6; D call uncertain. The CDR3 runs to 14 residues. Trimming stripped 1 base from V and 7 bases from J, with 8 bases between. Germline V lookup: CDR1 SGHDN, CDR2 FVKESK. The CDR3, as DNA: TGTGCCAGCAGCCAAGGACGGGAAAATTCACCCCTCCACTTT. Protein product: CASSQGRENSPLHF.

This chain's CDR3 is CASSLSGGGNEQFF. DNA of the CDR3: TGTGCCAGCAGCTTGTCAGGGGGCGGTAATGAGCAGTTCTTC. The chain is built from TRBV7-3 and TRBJ2-1; 8 positions match TRBD1. The CDR3 has 14 amino acids. CDR1 is SGHTA and CDR2 is FQGTGA in the germline V gene. The J segment lost 7 bases and the V segment lost 3 bases, leaving 5 bases of the junction unmatched.

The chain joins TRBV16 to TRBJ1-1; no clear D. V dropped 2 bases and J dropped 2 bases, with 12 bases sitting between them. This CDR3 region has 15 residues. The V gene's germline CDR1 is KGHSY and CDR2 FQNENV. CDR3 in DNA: TGTGCCAGCAGCCAAGGGGTGGCGGGAAACACTGAAGCTTTCTTT. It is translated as CASSQGVAGNTEAFF.

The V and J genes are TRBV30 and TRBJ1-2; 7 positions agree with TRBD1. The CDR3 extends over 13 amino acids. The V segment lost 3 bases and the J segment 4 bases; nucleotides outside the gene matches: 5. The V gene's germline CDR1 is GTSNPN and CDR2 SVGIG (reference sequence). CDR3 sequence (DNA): TGTGCCTGGAGAAGCCGGGACAGCTATGGCTACACCTTC. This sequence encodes CAWRSRDSYGYTF. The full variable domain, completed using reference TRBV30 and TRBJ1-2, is SQTIHQWPATLVQPVGSPLSLECTVEGTSNPNLYWYRQAAGRGLQLLFYSVGIGQISSEVPQNLSASRPQDRQFILSSKKLLLSDSGFYLCAWRSRDSYGYTFGSGTRLTVV.

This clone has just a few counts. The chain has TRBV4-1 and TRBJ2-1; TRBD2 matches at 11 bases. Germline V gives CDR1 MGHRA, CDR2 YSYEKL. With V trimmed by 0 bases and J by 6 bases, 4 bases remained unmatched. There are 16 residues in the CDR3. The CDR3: CASSQDNSGRANEQFF. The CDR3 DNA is TGCGCCAGCAGCCAAGATAATAGCGGGAGGGCCAATGAGCAGTTCTTC.

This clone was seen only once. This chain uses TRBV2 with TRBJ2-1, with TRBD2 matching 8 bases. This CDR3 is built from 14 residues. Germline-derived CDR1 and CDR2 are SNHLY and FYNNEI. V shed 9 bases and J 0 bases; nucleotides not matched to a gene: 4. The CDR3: CASKAGDSYNEQFF. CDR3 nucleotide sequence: TGTGCCAGTAAAGCGGGAGACTCCTACAATGAGCAGTTCTTC.

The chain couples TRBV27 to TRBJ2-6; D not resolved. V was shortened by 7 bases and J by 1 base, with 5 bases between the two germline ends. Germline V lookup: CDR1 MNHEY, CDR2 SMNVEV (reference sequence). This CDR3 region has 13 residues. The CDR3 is CASTLSGANVLTF. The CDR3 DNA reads TGTGCCAGCACTCTTTCTGGGGCCAACGTCCTGACTTTC.

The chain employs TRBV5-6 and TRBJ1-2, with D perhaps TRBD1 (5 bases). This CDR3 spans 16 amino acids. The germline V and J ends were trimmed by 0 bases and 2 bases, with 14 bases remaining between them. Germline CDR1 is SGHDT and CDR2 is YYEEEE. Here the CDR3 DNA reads TGTGCCAGCAGCTTGGGTGGGACTATCCGGAACTATGGCTACACCTTC. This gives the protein CASSLGGTIRNYGYTF.

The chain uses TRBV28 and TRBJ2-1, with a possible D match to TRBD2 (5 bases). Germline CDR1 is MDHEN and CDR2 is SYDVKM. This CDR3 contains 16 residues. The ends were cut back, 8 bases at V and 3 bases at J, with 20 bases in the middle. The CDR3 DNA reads TGTGCCAGCGCATCTCAGGCCCGGGAACTCTACAATGAGCAGTTCTTC. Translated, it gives CASASQARELYNEQFF. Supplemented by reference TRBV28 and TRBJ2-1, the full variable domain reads DVKVTQSSRYLVKRTGEKVFLECVQDMDHENMFWYRQDPGLGLRLIYFSYDVKMKEKGDIPEGYSVSREKKERFSLILESASTNQTSMYLCASASQARELYNEQFFGPGTRLTVL.

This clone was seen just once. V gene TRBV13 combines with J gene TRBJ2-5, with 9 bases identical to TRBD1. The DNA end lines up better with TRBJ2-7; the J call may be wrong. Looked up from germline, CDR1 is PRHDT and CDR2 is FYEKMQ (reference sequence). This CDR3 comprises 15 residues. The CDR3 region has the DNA TGTGCCAGCAGCTCGGGGGGACAGGGACTCTACGAGCAGTACTTC. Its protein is CASSSGGQGLYEQYF.